The 29 T cell receptor beta chains in this list originate from one sample, sequenced in a study of blood T cells in healthy people across ages. A second roughly 6 to 11 cycle PCR used barcoded and J-beta primers. One entry per CDR3 protein, called by TCRdb with MiXCR from the 5' RACE reads. The sample has roughly 800,000 distinct CDR3 sequences, around a quarter seen once. In addition, the sample was reused for a study of T cells of mothers and their children.

Sample: blood. These receptors were taken from a boy younger than 18 in good health.

This clonotype appeared a few times. V usage is TRBV4-3 and J usage is TRBJ2-6; D possibly matches TRBD1 or TRBD2 (5 bases each). The CDR3 length is 17 residues. Trimming stripped 1 base from V and 1 base from J, with 11 bases between. Germline lookup yields CDR1 LGHNA and CDR2 YSLEER. The CDR3 protein is CASSQGAGRSGANVLTF. The CDR3 nucleotides are TGCGCCAGCAGCCAAGGAGCAGGGAGATCTGGGGCCAACGTCCTGACTTTC.

The V and J genes are TRBV12-3 or TRBV12-4 and TRBJ2-2; 13 bases are a match to TRBD2. The V and J ends lost 4 bases and 6 bases, in that order; junction bases with no gene match: 11. There are 18 residues in the CDR3. Here the CDR3 reads CASSSLTSGRRRSGELFF. CDR3 nucleotide sequence: TGTGCCAGCAGTTCCCTGACTAGCGGGAGGAGAAGATCCGGGGAGCTGTTTTTT.

The rearrangement uses TRBV6-5 and TRBJ2-3; TRBD2 matches at 8 bases. The CDR3 spans 16 residues. V lost 7 bases to trimming and J lost 2 bases; unmatched junction nucleotides: 11. Germline loops: CDR1 MNHEY, CDR2 SVGAGI. DNA for the CDR3: TGTGCCAGCACCCGGCGGCTAGCGGGTTCCACAGATACGCAGTATTTT. As protein: CASTRRLAGSTDTQYF.

This clonotype has a handful of counts. This chain joins TRBV19 and TRBJ2-2, with 14 nucleotides matching TRBD2. The ends lost 3 bases at V and 8 bases at J; junction bases unmatched: 5. This CDR3 comprises 16 residues. The germline gives CDR1 LNHDA, CDR2 SQIVND (reference sequence). CDR3 in amino acids: CASSMGLAGVTGELFF. The CDR3 bases are TGTGCCAGTAGTATGGGACTAGCGGGAGTCACAGGGGAGCTGTTTTTT.

This chain links TRBV2 with TRBJ2-7; 10 nucleotides agree with TRBD1. Trimming removed 9 bases from V and 7 bases from J; junction bases left unmatched: 12. In germline, CDR1 is SNHLY, CDR2 FYNNEI. The CDR3 spans 14 residues. The chain's CDR3 is CASGTGTGEGEQYF. CDR3 coding DNA: TGTGCCAGTGGCACCGGGACAGGGGAAGGAGAGCAGTACTTC. Using reference TRBV2 and TRBJ2-7 for the parts outside the CDR3, the full variable domain is EPEVTQTPSHQVTQMGQEVILRCVPISNHLYFYWYRQILGQKVEFLVSFYNNEISEKSEIFDDQFSVERPDGSNFTLKIRSTKLEDSAMYFCASGTGTGEGEQYFGPGTRLTVT.

The chain carries TRBV7-8 and TRBJ2-5; TRBD2 matches at 9 bases. Germline V lookup: CDR1 SGHVS, CDR2 FQNEAQ. The junction had 3 bases not matched to a gene; V was cut back by 1 base and J by 0 bases. The length of the CDR3 is 16 residues. This CDR3 reads CASSLVLAGDQETQYF. The CDR3 DNA reads TGTGCCAGCAGCTTAGTATTAGCGGGGGACCAAGAGACCCAGTACTTC. Full variable domain (missing parts from reference TRBV7-8 and TRBJ2-5): GAGVSQSPRYKVAKRGQDVALRCDPISGHVSLFWYQQALGQGPEFLTYFQNEAQLDKSGLPSDRFFAERPEGSVSTLKIQRTQQEDSAVYLCASSLVLAGDQETQYFGPGTRLLVL.

This chain joins TRBV11-2 and TRBJ2-3; D possibly corresponds to TRBD1 (6 bases). The V gene's germline CDR1 is SGHAT and CDR2 FQNNGV. The CDR3 consists of 15 residues. V was trimmed by 3 bases and J by 4 bases, leaving 14 bases between them. The CDR3 sequence is CASSLTGEGADTQYF. The CDR3 bases are TGTGCCAGCAGCTTGACAGGAGAAGGCGCAGATACGCAGTATTTT.

The J gene is TRBJ1-4, the V gene TRBV7-9, with D maybe TRBD1 (5 bases). This CDR3 has 16 amino acids. Deletions cut 6 bases from V and 1 base from J, with 15 bases between. Germline V gives CDR1 SEHNR, CDR2 FQNEAQ (reference sequence). CDR3 DNA sequence: TGTGCCAGCAGACCCGGGACTAGTGGAACTAATGAAAAACTGTTTTTT. Protein sequence: CASRPGTSGTNEKLFF.

In regard to this clonotype: The conserved closing phenylalanine or tryptophan is absent in this CDR3, likely reflecting a read error. V and J are TRBV5-6 and TRBJ2-4; D is unresolved. V gave up 4 bases and J gave up 5 bases, with 7 bases separating them. Germline values: CDR1 SGHDT, CDR2 YYEEEE. The CDR3 contains 12 residues. The DNA for the CDR3 is TGTGCCAGCAGCCGAATCCAAAACATTCAGTACCTC. It is translated as CASSRIQNIQYL.

The sample holds a few counts of this clonotype. This chain joins TRBV19 and TRBJ2-1; 9 bases are shared with TRBD2. The CDR3 sequence is 17 residues long. From germline, CDR1 is LNHDA and CDR2 SQIVND (reference sequence). V lost 8 bases, J lost 4 bases, and 15 bases stayed unmatched. CDR3: CASGTTSGRTSYNEQFF. The CDR3 DNA follows: TGTGCCAGTGGTACCACAAGCGGGAGGACCTCTTACAATGAGCAGTTCTTC.

Worth noting for this clonotype: Relative to the germline gene, one junction end is altered; a read error may explain this. The chain employs TRBV7-8 and TRBJ2-1, with 8 bases lining up with TRBD2. The CDR3 totals 14 residues. Looked up from germline, CDR1 is SGHVS and CDR2 is FQNEAQ. CDR3 in amino acids: CASSFTSGAYERYF. In DNA, the CDR3 is TGTGCCAGCAGCTTCACTAGCGGCGCCTACGAGCGGTACTTC. Based on the CDR3 plus reference TRBV7-8 and TRBJ2-1, the full variable domain is GAGVSQSPRYKVAKRGQDVALRCDPISGHVSLFWYQQALGQGPEFLTYFQNEAQLDKSGLPSDRFFAERPEGSVSTLKIQRTQQEDSAVYLCASSFTSGAYERYFGPGTRLTVL.

The rearrangement uses TRBV6-2 or TRBV6-3 and TRBJ2-3; D gene ambiguous. The CDR3 totals 16 residues. V dropped 0 bases and J dropped 2 bases, with 12 bases sitting between them. Germline values: CDR1 MNHEY, CDR2 SVGEGT. The CDR3 loop is CASSYSRRLYTDTQYF. The CDR3 DNA reads as TGTGCCAGCAGTTACTCTCGGCGGCTCTACACAGATACGCAGTATTTT.

Only a few counts were recorded for this clonotype. The chain employs TRBV29-1 and TRBJ1-1; D is undetermined. The CDR3 length is 11 residues. Per the germline V gene, CDR1 is SQVTM and CDR2 is ANQGSEA. V gave up 3 bases and J gave up 0 bases, with 2 bases separating them. The CDR3 DNA is TGCAGCGTTGAGGTGAACACTGAAGCTTTCTTT. Residues: CSVEVNTEAFF.

The chain recombines TRBV5-1 with TRBJ2-7; D gene unclear. This CDR3 region has 14 residues. Looked up from germline, CDR1 is SGHRS and CDR2 is YFSETQ. The germline V and J ends were trimmed by 3 bases and 1 base, with 11 bases remaining between them. In DNA form, the CDR3 reads TGCGCCAGCAGCTACCTGGACCAGTCCTACGAGCAGTACTTC. This sequence encodes CASSYLDQSYEQYF.

This clonotype was detected only a few times. The CDR3 protein is CASSRDRGSELFF. The CDR3 DNA is TGTGCCAGCAGCCGGGACAGGGGAAGCGAACTGTTTTTT. This chain links TRBV6-6 with TRBJ1-4, with 10 nucleotides matching TRBD1. CDR1 is MNHNY, CDR2 SVGAGI, per germline (reference sequence). Trimming took 6 bases from V and 12 from J; bases not matched to a gene: 7. The CDR3 is made up of 13 amino acids.

The chain links TRBV10-3 to TRBJ2-1; D may be TRBD1 or TRBD2 (5 bases each). In germline, CDR1 is ENHRY, CDR2 SYGVKD. Trimming stripped 3 bases from V and 1 base from J, with 10 bases between. The CDR3 runs to 15 residues. DNA of the CDR3: TGTGCCATCAGTGACATGGGGGAATCCTACAATGAGCAGTTCTTC. Translated, it gives CAISDMGESYNEQFF.

CDR3 nucleotides: TGCGCCAGTGACGGGTACGAGCAGTACTTC. Its translation: CASDGYEQYF. The chain combines TRBV10-1 with TRBJ2-7; no clear D. Germline values: CDR1 WNHNN, CDR2 SYGVQD (reference sequence). The CDR3 consists of 10 residues. V shed 9 bases and J shed 4 bases, with 7 bases lying between them.

The gene calls are TRBV10-3 and TRBJ1-2; D unclear. V lost 11 bases, J lost 0 bases, and 13 bases lay in between. Germline-derived CDR1 and CDR2 are ENHRY and SYGVKD. This CDR3 has 13 amino acids. CDR3 protein: CAARDAANYGYTF. For the CDR3, the DNA is TGTGCCGCCCGGGATGCCGCTAACTATGGCTACACCTTC.

Details on this clonotype: The junction and the germline gene differ at one end; a read error may be behind it. The chain couples TRBV5-4 to TRBJ2-2; D possibly corresponds to TRBD2 (6 bases). The CDR3 spans 15 residues. Germline-derived CDR1 and CDR2 are SGHNT and YYREEE (reference sequence). The CDR3 DNA reads as TGTGCCAGCAGCTTCGGGAGCTCCAGCACCCGGGAGCTGTTTTTT. It codes for CASSFGSSSTRELFF.

The chain has TRBV9 and TRBJ1-6, with 9 bases identical to TRBD1. The CDR3 has 14 amino acids. CDR1 is SGDLS and CDR2 is YYNGEE in the germline V gene. The J segment lost 10 bases and the V segment lost 4 bases, leaving 6 bases of the junction unmatched. The CDR3 DNA follows: TGTGCCAGCAGCACCGGGACAGGGAGGTCACCCCTCCACTTT. Translated, it gives CASSTGTGRSPLHF.

This chain joins TRBV10-3 and TRBJ1-5; 8 positions agree with TRBD1. CDR3 length equals 17 residues. Per the germline V gene, CDR1 is ENHRY and CDR2 is SYGVKD. The junction had 16 bases not matched to a gene; V was cut back by 3 bases and J by 9 bases. The CDR3: CAISDVGTGPVGRPQHF. The CDR3 DNA reads as TGTGCCATCAGTGACGTCGGGACAGGCCCCGTCGGTCGGCCCCAGCATTTT.

This clonotype was picked up a small number of times. The V call is TRBV2, the J call TRBJ2-7; D assignment may be TRBD1 or TRBD2 (5 bases each). V shed 7 bases and J shed 9 bases, with 10 bases lying between them. This CDR3 contains 10 residues. The V gene's germline CDR1 is SNHLY and CDR2 FYNNEI. CDR3 amino acids: CASKEGLQYF. The CDR3 DNA reads TGTGCCAGCAAAGAGGGGCTGCAGTACTTC.

The chain has TRBV12-3 or TRBV12-4 and TRBJ1-4; 7 nucleotides line up with TRBD1. The V gene end was trimmed by 3 bases and the J gene end by 5 bases; junction bases not matched to a gene: 3. The CDR3 contains 14 residues. The CDR3 DNA follows: TGTGCCAGCAGTTTCCGACAGGGCAATGAAAAACTGTTTTTT. Translation gives CASSFRQGNEKLFF.

This clonotype has a handful of counts. The V call is TRBV4-1, the J call TRBJ2-2, with TRBD1 identical over 8 bases. The germline CDR1 and CDR2 sequences are MGHRA and YSYEKL. The CDR3 has 15 residues. V was pared by 1 base and J by 6 bases, with 4 bases of the junction left unmatched. The CDR3 is CASSQGAGGPGELFF. The CDR3 DNA is TGCGCCAGCAGCCAAGGGGCAGGGGGCCCCGGGGAGCTGTTTTTT.

The table lists this clonotype with a few counts. The rearrangement uses TRBV4-1 and TRBJ1-4; D unresolved. CDR3 size: 12 residues. Looked up from germline, CDR1 is MGHRA and CDR2 is YSYEKL. V gave up 0 bases and J gave up 14 bases, with 10 bases separating them. The CDR3 protein is CASSQDLRILFF. The CDR3 DNA reads as TGCGCCAGCAGCCAAGATTTGAGGATTCTGTTTTTT.

In this sample, this clonotype turned up many times. This chain uses TRBV20-1 with TRBJ2-5; TRBD2 agrees at 8 bases. The CDR3 length is 16 residues. After removal of 0 bases from V and 4 bases from J, the junction contained 10 bases not matched to a gene. The V gene's germline CDR1 is DFQATT and CDR2 SNEGSKA (reference sequence). The CDR3 loop reads CSAREGESGRRETQYF. The CDR3 DNA follows: TGCAGTGCTAGAGAAGGGGAAAGCGGGAGAAGAGAGACCCAGTACTTC.

The CDR3 loop is CASSLRGHTDTQYF. The CDR3, as DNA: TGTGCCAGCAGCTTAAGGGGACACACAGATACGCAGTATTTT. This chain joins TRBV7-3 and TRBJ2-3; D may be TRBD1 (6 bases). CDR3 size: 14 residues. V lost 1 base and J lost 2, with 7 bases in between. The germline V gene encodes CDR1 SGHTA and CDR2 FQGTGA.

This clonotype was detected a few times. The J gene is TRBJ2-5, the V gene TRBV7-9, with 9 bases matching TRBD1. J lost 4 bases, V lost 2 bases, and 5 bases had no gene match. The CDR3 is 15 residues long. Germline loops: CDR1 SEHNR, CDR2 FQNEAQ (reference sequence). CDR3 protein: CASSLPRQGGETQYF. The CDR3, as DNA: TGTGCCAGCAGCTTACCCAGACAGGGGGGAGAGACCCAGTACTTC.

This chain uses TRBV27 with TRBJ1-2, with 10 bases fitting TRBD1. The germline gives CDR1 MNHEY, CDR2 SMNVEV (reference sequence). The V gene end was trimmed by 5 bases and the J gene end by 8 bases; junction bases not matched to a gene: 8. The CDR3 sequence is 14 residues long. The chain's CDR3 is CASSALGTGEGYTF. In DNA, the CDR3 is TGTGCCAGCAGTGCGCTAGGGACAGGGGAAGGCTACACCTTC.